The 26 T cell receptor beta chains below all came from one sample that was sequenced in a study of blood T cell repertoires in COVID-19. The table came from immunoSEQ multiplex PCR; TCRdb's copy has only in-frame clones and leaves some out. The sample lists roughly 220,000 clones; approximately 82% were seen once. The material sequenced was PBMCs or T cells enriched from blood (not recorded which). The receptors stem from a man aged 35 to 55 who had recovered from COVID-19.

The CDR3, as DNA: TGTGCCAGCTCACCACGGGGGGAGAATCCCTACGAGCAGTACTTC. Translating gives CASSPRGENPYEQYF. The rearrangement links TRBV18 to TRBJ2-7; D is possibly TRBD2 (6 bases). The CDR3 runs to 15 residues. The V end lost 1 base, the J end lost 2 bases, and 12 bases lay between the germline ends. The germline V gene encodes CDR1 KGHSH and CDR2 LQKENI.

J is TRBJ1-6 and V is TRBV18, with TRBD1 matching over 9 bases. The CDR3 runs 17 residues. CDR1 and CDR2 (germline): KGHSH, LQKENI. The J segment lost 7 bases and the V segment lost 3 bases, leaving 10 bases of the junction unmatched. CDR3 in DNA: TGTGCCAGCTCACCCCCACAGGGGGCGATCCAAAATTCACCCCTCCACTTT. Its translation is CASSPPQGAIQNSPLHF.

A single count supports this clone. The chain joins TRBV30 to TRBJ2-1; 8 bases are a match to TRBD2. This CDR3 spans 15 amino acids. Germline CDR1 reads GTSNPN; CDR2 reads SVGIG (reference sequence). V was clipped by 7 bases and J by 3 bases; unmatched bases: 11. The CDR3 spells CAYGGGPPNYNEQFF. In DNA form, the CDR3 reads TGTGCCTATGGCGGGGGGCCTCCAAACTACAATGAGCAGTTCTTC.

The rearrangement joins TRBV4-2 to TRBJ2-3; maybe TRBD1 (6 bases). Per germline, CDR1 LGHNA and CDR2 YNFKEQ. The CDR3 covers 16 residues. The germline V and J ends were trimmed by 0 bases and 3 bases, with 13 bases remaining between them. The CDR3 loop reads CASSQEIDRQTDTQYF. DNA for the CDR3: TGTGCCAGCAGCCAAGAAATCGACAGGCAAACAGATACGCAGTATTTT.

The rearrangement joins TRBV7-3 to TRBJ2-3; TRBD2 matches at 8 bases. The germline V gene encodes CDR1 SGHTA and CDR2 FQGTGA. V shed 5 bases, J shed 6 bases, and the junction held 10 bases outside the gene matches. The CDR3 spans 15 residues. In DNA form, the CDR3 reads TGTGCCAGCAGCCGGGGACTAGAGACTGGGGATACGCAGTATTTT. Protein sequence: CASSRGLETGDTQYF.

This clone was counted once. This chain uses TRBV13 with TRBJ1-1; possible D gene TRBD1, 6 bases. Trimming pared 5 bases from V and 6 bases from J, leaving 22 bases between. Germline loops: CDR1 PRHDT, CDR2 FYEKMQ (reference sequence). This CDR3 region has 16 residues. The CDR3 here is CASSPEVTGGIAEAFF. The CDR3 DNA reads TGTGCCAGCAGCCCAGAAGTGACAGGAGGAATAGCTGAAGCTTTCTTT.

This clone has a handful of counts. This chain connects TRBV30 to TRBJ1-6, with TRBD1 identical over 8 bases. The length of the CDR3 is 17 residues. Germline V CDR1 and CDR2: GTSNPN, SVGIG (reference sequence). Trimming removed 4 bases from V and 6 bases from J; junction bases left unmatched: 14. The CDR3 region is CAWTPARTGLGNSPLHF. CDR3 DNA: TGTGCCTGGACTCCCGCCCGGACAGGGCTTGGTAATTCACCCCTCCACTTT.

CDR3 amino acids: CASSGDRVQAFF. DNA for the CDR3: TGTGCCAGCAGTGGGGACAGGGTCCAAGCTTTCTTT. The chain joins TRBV12-3 or TRBV12-4 to TRBJ1-1; 9 nucleotides align to TRBD1. The CDR3 sequence is 12 residues long. With 5 bases clipped from V and 9 bases from J, the junction kept 4 bases outside the gene matches.

The V and J genes are TRBV7-9 and TRBJ1-2, with D possibly matching TRBD1 (6 bases). Germline V gene data show CDR1 as SEHNR and CDR2 as FQNEAQ (reference sequence). Trimming pared 5 bases from V and 6 bases from J, leaving 7 bases between. CDR3 length: 11 amino acids. This CDR3 is CASSRTDGYTF. The CDR3 bases are TGTGCCAGCAGCCGGACAGATGGCTACACCTTC.

This chain joins TRBV19 and TRBJ1-5; D may be TRBD1 (5 bases). CDR1 and CDR2 (germline): LNHDA, SQIVND (reference sequence). The CDR3 loop spans 15 amino acids. V gave up 5 bases and J gave up 2 bases, with 13 bases separating them. The chain's CDR3 is CASSAYWGGNQPQHF. The DNA for the CDR3 is TGTGCCAGTAGTGCTTATTGGGGGGGCAATCAGCCCCAGCATTTT.

The chain employs TRBV27 and TRBJ1-2; TRBD1 matches 8 bases. Trimming cost V 2 bases and J 7 bases; bases outside gene matches: 6. Germline lookup yields CDR1 MNHEY and CDR2 SMNVEV (reference sequence). This CDR3 region has 14 residues. The CDR3 nucleotides read TGTGCCAGCAGTTTACGTGGGACAGGAATTGGCTACACCTTC. This gives the protein CASSLRGTGIGYTF.

In DNA, the CDR3 is TGTGCCAGCAGTTTAACGGGGAGTGAGCAGTTCTTC. As protein: CASSLTGSEQFF. The V call is TRBV27, the J call TRBJ2-1; D perhaps matches TRBD2 (5 bases). There are 12 residues in the CDR3. Germline V gene data show CDR1 as MNHEY and CDR2 as SMNVEV (reference sequence). The ends were cut back, 2 bases at V and 9 bases at J, with 8 bases in the middle.

This clone occurred a few times. The J gene is TRBJ2-2, the V gene TRBV5-1; 10 positions agree with TRBD2. Germline V CDR1 and CDR2: SGHRS, YFSETQ. CDR3 size: 16 residues. The trim removed 4 bases at V and 2 bases at J, leaving 5 bases unmatched. CDR3 sequence: CASSPSGRANTGELFF. CDR3 nucleotides: TGCGCCAGCAGCCCCAGCGGGAGGGCAAACACCGGGGAGCTGTTTTTT.

This chain uses TRBV7-8 with TRBJ2-7, with D perhaps TRBD2 (6 bases). V was trimmed by 5 bases and J by 2 bases, leaving 16 bases between them. The CDR3 length is 15 residues. Germline V gives CDR1 SGHVS, CDR2 FQNEAQ. In DNA form, the CDR3 reads TGTGCCAGCAGCGGTCGACTAGTTAGTCCCTACGAGCAGTACTTC. Its translation: CASSGRLVSPYEQYF.

The gene calls are TRBV4-3 and TRBJ2-1; 7 bases agree with TRBD2. CDR3 length equals 14 residues. J gave up 6 bases and V 3 bases, and 5 bases lay outside the gene matches. From germline, CDR1 is LGHNA and CDR2 YSLEER. The CDR3 protein is CASSQLGGSNEQFF. The CDR3 nucleotides read TGCGCCAGCAGCCAGTTGGGGGGGAGCAATGAGCAGTTCTTC.

This clone was detected a few times. This rearrangement joins TRBV4-1 to TRBJ2-1, with TRBD2 matching over 9 bases. The CDR3 length is 15 residues. After removal of 3 bases from V and 3 bases from J, the junction contained 3 bases not matched to a gene. Looked up from germline, CDR1 is MGHRA and CDR2 is YSYEKL. Written as DNA, the CDR3 is TGCGCCAGCAGCCACTTTAGCGGGAGCTACAATGAGCAGTTCTTC. It encodes CASSHFSGSYNEQFF.

There are many counts of this clone. V gene TRBV18 combines with J gene TRBJ1-2; tentatively, D is TRBD1 (5 bases). In germline, CDR1 is KGHSH, CDR2 LQKENI. The CDR3 covers 16 residues. The V end lost 3 bases, the J end lost 2 bases, and 16 bases lay between the germline ends. The CDR3 loop is CASSPDRSAGNYGYTF. The CDR3 nucleotides are TGTGCCAGCTCACCTGATCGCTCTGCAGGGAACTATGGCTACACCTTC. Looking up the rest from reference TRBV18 and TRBJ1-2 gives the full variable domain: NAGVMQNPRHLVRRRGQEARLRCSPMKGHSHVYWYRQLPEEGLKFMVYLQKENIIDESGMPKERFSAEFPKEGPSILRIQQVVRGDSAAYFCASSPDRSAGNYGYTFGSGTRLTVV.

Of note for this clone: This sample includes further DNA sequences coding for the same CDR3. The J gene is TRBJ1-1, the V gene TRBV29-1, with D tentatively TRBD1 (5 bases). The CDR3 has 11 residues. Trimming removed 5 bases at V and 1 base at J, with 5 bases between. In germline, CDR1 is SQVTM, CDR2 ANQGSEA. The CDR3 protein is CSVRGNTEAFF. In nucleotides, the CDR3 is TGCAGCGTTAGGGGGAACACTGAAGCTTTCTTT. The whole variable domain, remainder taken from reference TRBV29-1 and TRBJ1-1, is SAVISQKPSRDICQRGTSLTIQCQVDSQVTMMFWYRQQPGQSLTLIATANQGSEATYESGFVIDKFPISRPNLTFSTLTVSNMSPEDSSIYLCSVRGNTEAFFGQGTRLTVV.

CDR3 sequence (DNA): TGTGCCATCAGCGAGACAGGGCAAGATCAGCCCCAGCATTTT. Its protein is CAISETGQDQPQHF. This rearrangement joins TRBV10-3 to TRBJ1-5, with 7 bases aligning to TRBD1. Germline trimming cut 6 bases from V and 5 bases from J; bases unmatched to any gene: 7. This CDR3 is 14 amino acids long. Germline loops: CDR1 ENHRY, CDR2 SYGVKD.

The rearrangement links TRBV13 to TRBJ1-1; 7 bases fit TRBD1. V trimming: 5 bases; J trimming: 4 bases; junction bases outside the gene matches: 7. The CDR3 covers 14 residues. Germline CDR1 and CDR2: PRHDT and FYEKMQ (reference sequence). Written as DNA, the CDR3 is TGTGCCAGCAGCCCCCCTCCAGGGGGCACTGAAGCTTTCTTT. It yields the protein CASSPPPGGTEAFF.

The V gene is TRBV28, the J gene TRBJ1-2, with 10 bases identical to TRBD1. This CDR3 is built from 15 residues. Germline CDR1 MDHEN, CDR2 SYDVKM. Unmatched junction bases numbered 10, after V lost 5 bases and J lost 7 bases. CDR3 amino acids: CASSTPRQGAGGYTF. The DNA for the CDR3 is TGTGCCAGCAGTACCCCGCGACAGGGGGCAGGTGGCTACACCTTC.

This clone was counted between two and nine times. The chain employs TRBV6-5 and TRBJ1-2; a weak D match, TRBD1 (5 bases). The V gene lost 6 bases and the J gene lost 3 bases, with 11 bases spanning the gap. The CDR3 length is 13 residues. CDR1 is MNHEY, CDR2 SVGAGI, per germline. The chain's CDR3 is CASSLDSYYGYTF. In DNA, the CDR3 is TGTGCCAGCAGCCTAGACAGTTACTATGGCTACACCTTC.

The chain has TRBV24-1 and TRBJ1-2; possibly TRBD1 for D (5 bases). The CDR3 covers 12 residues. Between the trimmed V and J ends, which lost 12 bases and 13 bases, there was a span of 23 bases. Looked up from germline, CDR1 is KGHDR and CDR2 is SFDVKD. The CDR3, as DNA: TGTGCCCCCCTCGGGGACGGGAGGCTAGGCACCTTC. Protein product: CAPLGDGRLGTF.

The CDR3 protein is CASSDSGGSLYGYTF. The DNA for the CDR3 is TGTGCCAGCAGCGATAGCGGGGGCAGCCTCTATGGCTACACCTTC. The chain combines TRBV7-6 with TRBJ1-2; D is perhaps TRBD1 (6 bases). Germline lookup yields CDR1 SGHVS and CDR2 FNYEAQ. The V and J ends lost 5 bases and 4 bases respectively, with 17 bases between them. There are 15 residues in the CDR3. The full variable domain, completed using reference TRBV7-6 and TRBJ1-2, is GAGVSQSPRYKVTKRGQDVALRCDPISGHVSLYWYRQALGQGPEFLTYFNYEAQQDKSGLPNDRFSAERPEGSISTLTIQRTEQRDSAMYRCASSDSGGSLYGYTFGSGTRLTVV.

The gene calls are TRBV7-3 and TRBJ2-5; 7 bases agree with TRBD2. The germline gives CDR1 SGHTA, CDR2 FQGTGA. CDR3 size: 13 residues. J was trimmed by 5 bases and V by 5 bases; bases with no gene match: 5. CDR3 sequence reads: CASSNPGGETQYF. For the CDR3, the DNA is TGTGCCAGCAGCAATCCCGGGGGGGAGACCCAGTACTTC.

The rearrangement uses TRBV4-1 and TRBJ2-7; a possible D gene is TRBD1 (5 bases). The V gene lost 1 base and the J gene lost 2 bases, with 12 bases spanning the gap. Germline CDR1 is MGHRA and CDR2 is YSYEKL. The CDR3 runs 15 residues. The CDR3 nucleotides are TGCGCCAGCAGCCAAGGGACACTTTCCCCCTACGAGCAGTACTTC. It encodes CASSQGTLSPYEQYF.